This T cell receptor beta chain was profiled in a study of blood T cells in healthy people across ages. Notes on this clonotype: What it binds is unknown.

Combining a sample-barcoded 5' primer with a J-beta primer mix, a second PCR ran for roughly 6 to 12 cycles. MiXCR, run by TCRdb on the 5' RACE reads, gives a single entry per CDR3 protein. The repertoire holds around 2 million distinct CDR3 sequences, with approximately 39% as singletons. Peripheral blood was drawn, roughly 10 milliliters per donor. Deletions cut 5 bases from V and 7 bases from J, with 25 bases between. Germline-derived CDR1 and CDR2 are SGHRS and YFSETQ. The CDR3 contains 16 residues. Broader study findings: The recorded TCR beta diversity per million T cells decreased in a roughly linear manner with age.

The sequenced material came from blood. The source of this sequence is a human donor in good health. The rearrangement links TRBV5-1 to TRBJ2-7; D might be TRBD2 (6 bases). The CDR3 DNA is TGCGCCAGCAGTTTCACCATCGGAGGGGATCCGTTTGAGCAGTACTTC. Protein sequence: CASSFTIGGDPFEQYF.